Below are 25 T cell receptor beta chains sequenced from a single sample in a study of blood T cell repertoires in COVID-19. Clones were read by immunoSEQ multiplex PCR, and TCRdb kept only the in-frame ones, dropping some. This sample has approximately 360,000 clones, with almost 90% found just once. Input material: peripheral blood. The receptors were sampled from a man aged 18 to 30 with active or convalescent COVID-19.

The V call is TRBV2, the J call TRBJ2-2, with 9 positions matching TRBD1. With V trimmed by 5 bases and J by 2 bases, 3 bases remained unmatched. Germline V gene data show CDR1 as SNHLY and CDR2 as FYNNEI. The CDR3 totals 15 residues. DNA for the CDR3: TGTGCCAGCAGTTGGACAGGGGCCAACACCGGGGAGCTGTTTTTT. Encoded protein: CASSWTGANTGELFF.

The chain combines TRBV28 with TRBJ1-5, with unresolved D. The CDR3 runs 12 residues. V lost 4 bases and J 10 bases, leaving 11 bases between the germline ends. Germline V CDR1 and CDR2: MDHEN, SYDVKM. The DNA for the CDR3 is TGTGCCAGCAGTTATATTCCGGGACCCCAGCATTTT. Translating gives CASSYIPGPQHF. The full variable domain, rest sourced from reference TRBV28 and TRBJ1-5, is DVKVTQSSRYLVKRTGEKVFLECVQDMDHENMFWYRQDPGLGLRLIYFSYDVKMKEKGDIPEGYSVSREKKERFSLILESASTNQTSMYLCASSYIPGPQHFGDGTRLSIL.

The rearrangement links TRBV2 to TRBJ1-5; 7 positions agree with TRBD1. There are 15 residues in the CDR3. Germline assignment: CDR1 SNHLY and CDR2 FYNNEI. Unmatched junction bases numbered 6, after V lost 6 bases and J lost 1 base. The CDR3 reads CASRGDSLSNQPQHF. The CDR3 region has the DNA TGTGCCAGCAGGGGGGACAGCTTAAGCAATCAGCCCCAGCATTTT.

CDR3 nucleotides: TGTGCCAGCACTCGGACAGGGCTAAACTACGAGCAGTACTTC. Residues: CASTRTGLNYEQYF. The chain combines TRBV28 with TRBJ2-7; TRBD1 matches at 8 bases. This CDR3 has 14 amino acids. The V gene's germline CDR1 is MDHEN and CDR2 SYDVKM. Trimming took 7 bases from V and 3 from J; bases not matched to a gene: 8.

The chain has TRBV18 and TRBJ1-4; a weak D match, TRBD1 (6 bases). From germline, CDR1 is KGHSH and CDR2 LQKENI. The CDR3 totals 15 residues. V gave up 0 bases and J gave up 5 bases, with 10 bases separating them. CDR3 in amino acids: CASSPPTGGNEKLFF. The CDR3 region has the DNA TGTGCCAGCTCACCACCGACAGGTGGGAATGAAAAACTGTTTTTT.

CDR3 sequence (DNA): TGCGCCAGCAGCCGTGATGGGGCCAGGGTCACTGAAGCTTTCTTT. It yields the protein CASSRDGARVTEAFF. This chain links TRBV5-1 with TRBJ1-1, with a possible D match to TRBD1 (5 bases). This CDR3 contains 15 residues. Germline V CDR1 and CDR2: SGHRS, YFSETQ. V was clipped by 4 bases and J by 4 bases, with 17 bases between them.

The V and J genes are TRBV5-4 and TRBJ2-7; 9 bases match TRBD1. The CDR3 extends over 14 amino acids. Trimming took 0 bases from V and 4 from J; bases not matched to a gene: 2. Germline-derived CDR1 and CDR2 are SGHNT and YYREEE (reference sequence). CDR3 amino acids: CASSLAGTGYEQYF. Written as DNA, the CDR3 is TGTGCCAGCAGCTTGGCCGGGACAGGGTACGAGCAGTACTTC.

This sequence joins TRBV12-3 or TRBV12-4 and TRBJ1-2; weak D call: TRBD1 (6 bases). Trimming cost V 5 bases and J 6 bases, with 13 bases left between them. The CDR3 extends over 13 amino acids. Here the CDR3 reads CASSRRTADGYTF. CDR3 nucleotide sequence: TGTGCCAGCAGTCGGAGGACAGCGGATGGCTACACCTTC.

J is TRBJ1-1 and V is TRBV28, with D hard to call. The CDR3 loop spans 13 amino acids. Trimming removed 2 bases from V and 4 bases from J, with 8 bases in between. Germline V gene data show CDR1 as MDHEN and CDR2 as SYDVKM. The CDR3 loop is CASSLALRTEAFF. CDR3 DNA: TGTGCCAGCAGTTTAGCCCTGCGCACTGAAGCTTTCTTT.

The chain is built from TRBV3-1 (or the pseudogene TRBV3-2) and TRBJ2-5; 7 bases are shared with TRBD1. V shed 4 bases and J 2 bases; nucleotides not matched to a gene: 10. The CDR3 runs 16 residues. Germline CDR1 is LGHDT and CDR2 is YNNKEL (reference sequence). The CDR3 coding sequence is TGTGCCAGCAGCCGCGGAAGGGGGCCGGGTCAAGAGACCCAGTACTTC. It translates to CASSRGRGPGQETQYF.

The chain combines TRBV6-6 with TRBJ2-5; 10 nucleotides align to TRBD2. Germline lookup yields CDR1 MNHNY and CDR2 SVGAGI (reference sequence). The CDR3 has 13 amino acids. The trim removed 7 bases at V and 4 bases at J, leaving 3 bases unmatched. CDR3 sequence (DNA): TGTGCCAGCACCGAGCGGGGGGGAGAGACCCAGTACTTC. It encodes CASTERGGETQYF.

The chain recombines TRBV19 with TRBJ1-5; tentative D call: TRBD1 (6 bases). Trimming left V 8 bases short and J 7 bases short, with 18 bases between. Germline V gene data show CDR1 as LNHDA and CDR2 as SQIVND (reference sequence). The CDR3 extends over 14 amino acids. The CDR3 DNA sequence: TGTGCCAGTGTAGACGGGGGGCTTCCCCAGCCCCAGCATTTT. This sequence encodes CASVDGGLPQPQHF.

The chain is built from TRBV7-2 and TRBJ2-7; TRBD1 matches 9 bases. CDR3 size: 17 residues. V was clipped by 1 base and J by 6 bases; unmatched bases: 13. The germline V gene encodes CDR1 SGHTA and CDR2 FQGNSA. The CDR3 loop reads CASSLVAVGQGLSEQYF. Written as DNA, the CDR3 is TGTGCCAGCAGCTTAGTTGCCGTGGGACAGGGTCTCTCCGAGCAGTACTTC.

This chain's CDR3 is CASSLFSMGSNNSPLHF. The CDR3 coding sequence is TGTGCCAGCAGCTTATTTAGTATGGGCAGTAATAATTCACCCCTCCACTTT. The chain joins TRBV7-8 to TRBJ1-6; no clear D. Germline V lookup: CDR1 SGHVS, CDR2 FQNEAQ. CDR3 length: 17 residues. V was clipped by 2 bases and J by 5 bases, with 16 bases between them.

The chain has TRBV19 and TRBJ1-2, with 7 bases aligning to TRBD1. CDR1 is LNHDA and CDR2 is SQIVND in the germline V gene (reference sequence). V lost 7 bases and J lost 7; bases outside the gene matches: 3. The CDR3 runs 11 residues. This CDR3 reads CASTTGSGYTF. The DNA for the CDR3 is TGTGCCAGTACGACAGGGTCTGGCTACACCTTC.

This rearrangement joins TRBV11-2 to TRBJ2-7; the match to TRBD1 covers 7 bases. This CDR3 has 17 amino acids. Trimming took 5 bases from V and 0 from J; bases not matched to a gene: 13. Germline loops: CDR1 SGHAT, CDR2 FQNNGV. CDR3 region: CASSVSLTGAPSYEQYF. The CDR3 bases are TGTGCCAGCAGCGTCAGCCTAACAGGGGCGCCCTCCTACGAGCAGTACTTC.

This CDR3 reads CASSQEEVYGYTF. The CDR3, as DNA: TGTGCCAGCAGCCAGGAGGAAGTATATGGCTACACCTTC. The chain recombines TRBV5-4 with TRBJ1-2, with D uncertain. The CDR3 has 13 residues. Germline-derived CDR1 and CDR2 are SGHNT and YYREEE (reference sequence). V lost 4 bases and J 5 bases, leaving 12 bases between the germline ends.

This clone came up many times. The chain carries TRBV6-5 and TRBJ2-3; D may be TRBD2 (7 bases). Germline V gene lookup returns CDR1 MNHEY and CDR2 SVGAGI. The CDR3 contains 14 residues. V lost 6 bases, J lost 4 bases, and 14 bases lay in between. The DNA for the CDR3 is TGTGCCAGCAGGGATCGGGGGGCCGCAGATACGCAGTATTTT. This gives the protein CASRDRGAADTQYF.

This chain joins TRBV18 and TRBJ1-1, with 8 nucleotides matching TRBD1. This CDR3 has 17 residues. The V gene's germline CDR1 is KGHSH and CDR2 LQKENI. Losses at the gene ends were 1 base for V and 1 base for J; bases not matched to a gene: 8. Written as DNA, the CDR3 is TGTGCCAGCTCACCACTGAGGACAGGGTCGGGGAACACTGAAGCTTTCTTT. This encodes CASSPLRTGSGNTEAFF.

This chain connects TRBV7-9 to TRBJ1-2; possibly TRBD1 for D (5 bases). Germline V gene lookup returns CDR1 SEHNR and CDR2 FQNEAQ (reference sequence). This CDR3 region has 16 residues. V was pared by 5 bases and J by 4 bases, with 20 bases between. DNA of the CDR3: TGTGCCAGCAGCCCCGGGCGGGGCGGACTGGGCTATGGCTACACCTTC. Encoded protein: CASSPGRGGLGYGYTF.

This chain connects TRBV19 to TRBJ2-3, with 9 bases identical to TRBD2. The CDR3 length is 16 residues. Germline CDR1 and CDR2: LNHDA and SQIVND (reference sequence). J lost 2 bases, V lost 5 bases, and 8 bases had no gene match. CDR3: CASSQNSGSNTDTQYF. CDR3 sequence (DNA): TGTGCCAGTAGTCAAAATAGCGGGAGTAACACAGATACGCAGTATTTT.

This chain connects TRBV6-5 to TRBJ1-1; D call uncertain. CDR1 is MNHEY, CDR2 SVGAGI, per germline. Trimming removed 8 bases at V and 8 bases at J, with 18 bases between. This CDR3 comprises 13 residues. The CDR3 coding sequence is TGTGCCAGCTCCCGGGAGGGCGGAGCCGAAGCTTTCTTT. It encodes CASSREGGAEAFF.

The gene calls are TRBV28 and TRBJ2-1, with TRBD2 matching over 13 bases. The V gene's germline CDR1 is MDHEN and CDR2 SYDVKM. V shed 6 bases and J 7 bases; nucleotides not matched to a gene: 9. The CDR3 totals 16 residues. CDR3 sequence (DNA): TGTGCCAGCAGACCACTAGGGACTAGCGGGATAAATGAGCAGTTCTTC. This encodes CASRPLGTSGINEQFF.

This clone was recorded once. This rearrangement joins TRBV14 to TRBJ2-7, with D perhaps matching TRBD2 (7 bases). The germline V gene has CDR1 SGHDN and CDR2 FVKESK. V lost 5 bases and J 5 bases, leaving 19 bases between the germline ends. CDR3 length: 15 amino acids. This chain's CDR3 is CASSKGGSSWDEQYF. The CDR3 coding sequence is TGTGCCAGCAGCAAGGGGGGGTCTAGTTGGGACGAGCAGTACTTC.

This rearrangement joins TRBV4-1 to TRBJ2-1; TRBD2 agrees at 11 bases. Trimming took 6 bases from V and 4 from J; bases not matched to a gene: 5. Per germline, CDR1 MGHRA and CDR2 YSYEKL. The CDR3 runs 15 residues. The CDR3: CASSTLAGVYNEQFF. For the CDR3, the DNA is TGCGCCAGCAGTACACTAGCGGGAGTATACAATGAGCAGTTCTTC.